One T cell receptor beta chain is described in this entry. This clonotype was counted only a few times. Its recognized antigen is unknown. No base quality information exists; no much larger clone differs at one position. The time point label here, explained by the study, means: pre-sensitization, week 0. Sample treatment or condition, as interpreted from the label and publication: therapeutic diphenylcyclopropenone sensitization with weekly scalp DPC. At every patch-test visit, the blood draw took place before the patch test was put on. Patients were eligible if aged 18 to 70, diagnosed with alopecia and judged suitable for DPC therapy, and pregnant patients were excluded. Total RNA was extracted from unfractionated whole blood that had been collected in Tempus Blood RNA tubes. The data derive from a study of human T cells and chemical hapten exposure (dated by TCRdb to 2020 to 2023). With respect to the entire study: For sensitization, 2% DPC in acetone was applied to a roughly 2 cm by roughly 2 cm area of upper inner arm skin. Throughout the approximately 26-week study period, patients were also given weekly therapeutic DPC doses on the scalp. Patch testing was performed on the upper back with Finn chambers containing 0.01% DPC, and the patch tests were scored after 6 days according to International Contact Dermatitis Research Group standards. Alopecia areata with under or over 50% scalp involvement, alopecia totalis and alopecia universalis were represented in the patient cohort, which was mostly female. Libraries were pooled for sequencing, and per-sample TCR yields varied mainly because of small differences in library volumes within the pool. The study tracked peripheral blood TCR repertoire changes in vivo during primary and secondary sensitization to the hapten diphenylcyclopropenone (DPC) in alopecia patients. Patient blood was sampled pre-sensitization (week 0) and at 2, 6 and about 24 weeks after DPC sensitization. Twenty-nine alopecia patients gave blood for TCR sequencing at one to four time points (pre-sensitization, 2, 6 and 24 weeks). Study-level results and caveats: Because every patient had alopecia, a presumed autoimmune disease, the patients' immune response might differ from that of healthy individuals. DPC sensitization did not change the number of TCRs with a frequency above 1 in 1000, and there was no evidence of changes in global repertoire structure. The number of PT1 expanded TCRs positively correlated with patch test score, significant at thresholds 8, 16 and 32 but not 4. After repeated subsampling, changes were observed in the strength of the expansion versus patch-test correlation and in the threshold at which the correlation became significant. Significantly more large CDR3 similarity clusters were formed by expanded TCRs than by pre-sensitization or healthy control sets, consistent with antigen-driven responses.

Clipping removes 7 bases from V and 5 bases from J, with 10 as the unmatched junction base count. CDR1 and CDR2 are read off the germline V gene as MNHEY and SVGEGT. CDR3 length: 14 amino acids, cysteine to phenylalanine. Left in the record is the CDR3 DNA by itself, 42 bases read in frame from the first base. Receptor libraries were prepared by RACE. Sequencing was performed on a NextSeq 500. Library preparation attached unique molecular identifiers to individual cDNA molecules for quantitative, reproducible TCR counting. For every blood RNA sample, sequencing covered both the TCR alpha and TCR beta chains. In the source study's methods: The median number of TCRs per sample was roughly 98,000, ranging from about 20,000 to 690,600. The Decombinator software suite was used to annotate V, J and CDR3 in the TCR reads. To make PS versus PT1 abundance plots, every sample was subsampled to the same number of TCRs (28,000). TCRs were defined as expanded if absent before sensitization and observed at least eight times at the 2-week time point. TCRdb ran its own pipeline on the public reads, namely fastp trimming at Q25 and MiXCR clone calling, and kept in-frame beta chains. Here each entry gathers all rows of one CDR3 protein and keeps the most common genes and DNA. TCRdb's processing, not the authors', yielded these V and J calls. The sample profile shows around 380,000 distinct CDR3 sequences; 5.5% of them were found once. The top ten clones comprise over 6.5% of the sample.

The clonotype was recovered from a woman younger than 30 with alopecia areata. Some clones in this sample may be carry-over from other donors' samples. Material: whole blood, obtained in connection with sensitization to the hapten diphenylcyclopropenone (DPC). Recombination joined TRBV6-2 or TRBV6-3 with TRBJ2-5; 7 bases in between match TRBD1. DNA sequence: TGTGCCAGCACCTCACAGGGGCGGACGGAGACCCAGTACTTC. Translated, it gives CASTSQGRTETQYF.